This record covers a single T cell receptor (beta chain). Healthy HIV-negative adults with no recent acute infections or vaccinations were recruited as donors. Caucasian adults living in Nashville, Tennessee, provided all samples. Trimming cost V 4 bases and J 7 bases, with 13 bases left between them. CDR1 SGHTA and CDR2 FQGTGA come from the germline V gene. The CDR3 contains 13 residues. The sample belongs to a study of shared clonotypes between healthy human individuals. Study details: Each donor contributed plates that comprised three CD4 naive, three CD4 memory, two CD8 naive and one CD8 memory.

Across several immunoSEQ plates, the genomic DNA of each subset was split evenly. Clones were sequenced by immunoSEQ multiplex PCR, and TCRdb holds only the in-frame ones, with some missing. The data contain some 1,100,000 clones, 78% of them singletons. Sequencing was carried out using memory CD4+ T cells from PBMCs. Subset noted: CD45RA-negative fraction. This TCR derives from a man aged 18 to 35 in good health. Some clones in this sample may be carry-over from other donors' samples. This rearrangement joins TRBV7-3 to TRBJ1-1, with D perhaps TRBD1 (6 bases). CDR3 loop: CASSSRRGYEAFF. The CDR3 DNA reads TGTGCCAGCAGCTCAAGAAGGGGGTATGAAGCTTTCTTT.